The 5 T cell receptor beta chains in this list originate from one sample, sequenced in a study of cytomegalovirus exposure and HLA in healthy donors. The PCR made use of 60 Vbeta and 13 Jbeta primers. Assay used: immunoSEQ multiplex PCR; TCRdb lists only in-frame clones, some missing. Here the sample spans about 140,000 clones, 80% being singletons. The sequenced sample consisted of PBMCs. Every receptor here comes from a middle-aged man in good health and CMV-seropositive.

The chain links TRBV4-1 to TRBJ1-5; 7 nucleotides match TRBD1. CDR1 is MGHRA, CDR2 YSYEKL, per germline. The CDR3 runs to 19 residues. Trimming cost V 4 bases and J 0 bases; bases outside gene matches: 15. The DNA of the CDR3 is TGCGCCAGCAGCCTCGGAGGAGACAGGGCCGATCATAGCAATCAGCCCCAGCATTTT. The encoded protein is CASSLGGDRADHSNQPQHF.

J is TRBJ1-5 and V is TRBV6-5; D not resolved. V lost 3 bases and J 3 bases, leaving 9 bases between the germline ends. The CDR3 is 14 residues long. CDR1 and CDR2 (germline): MNHEY, SVGAGI. For the CDR3, the DNA is TGTGCCAGCAGTTATAGCGGACCCAATCAGCCCCAGCATTTT. This gives the protein CASSYSGPNQPQHF.

CDR3 amino acids: CASSPPQGFGGYTF. The CDR3 region has the DNA TGTGCCAGCAGTCCCCCCCAGGGATTTGGCGGCTACACCTTC. The chain carries TRBV28 and TRBJ1-2; weak D call: TRBD1 (5 bases). Trimming stripped 5 bases from V and 8 bases from J, with 18 bases between. CDR3 length: 14 residues. Per the germline V gene, CDR1 is MDHEN and CDR2 is SYDVKM.

V and J are TRBV10-3 and TRBJ1-3, with D tentatively TRBD1 (6 bases). Germline CDR1 is ENHRY and CDR2 is SYGVKD. V lost 7 bases, J lost 2 bases, and 9 bases lay in between. The CDR3 consists of 13 residues. CDR3 amino acids: CAIMKGAGNTIYF. The CDR3 nucleotides are TGTGCCATCATGAAGGGGGCTGGAAACACCATATATTTT.

This clone appeared a few times. CDR3 amino acids: CASSSLSEQYF. CDR3 bases: TGTGCCAGCAGCTCCCTCAGCGAGCAGTACTTC. The chain is built from TRBV7-2 and TRBJ2-7; D unclear. The CDR3 has 11 residues. V was shortened by 4 bases and J by 6 bases, with 7 bases between the two germline ends. Germline lookup yields CDR1 SGHTA and CDR2 FQGNSA.